These 28 T cell receptor beta chains share one sample of origin, sequenced in a study of early T cells in non-severe SARS-CoV-2 infection. TCRdb recomputed calls from the 5' RACE reads with MiXCR, one row per CDR3 protein. The sample has tens of thousands of distinct CDR3 sequences; under 4.5% are singletons. Sequencing was performed on whole blood. The receptors were sampled from an adult who was a healthcare worker with PCR-confirmed SARS-CoV-2 infection or an uninfected control (not recorded which).

This clonotype came up a few times. The J gene is TRBJ2-1, the V gene TRBV24-1, with TRBD1 as a possible D gene (6 bases). Germline assignment: CDR1 KGHDR and CDR2 SFDVKD. Trimming removed 3 bases from V and 0 bases from J, with 11 bases in between. There are 16 residues in the CDR3. For the CDR3, the DNA is TGTGCCACCAGTGATGTTACAGGGAGCTCCTACAATGAGCAGTTCTTC. Its protein product is CATSDVTGSSYNEQFF.

This clonotype was recorded at least ten times. The chain joins TRBV30 to TRBJ1-1; tentative D call: TRBD1 (5 bases). Trimming cost V 0 bases and J 0 bases, with 8 bases left between them. The CDR3 is 14 residues long. CDR1 and CDR2 from the germline V gene are GTSNPN and SVGIG (reference sequence). The CDR3 protein is CAWSVLDMNTEAFF. CDR3 coding DNA: TGTGCCTGGAGTGTACTGGACATGAACACTGAAGCTTTCTTT.

This clonotype was picked up many times. This chain uses TRBV3-1 with TRBJ2-7; D gene uncertain. Germline V lookup: CDR1 LGHDT, CDR2 YNNKEL (reference sequence). V was clipped by 0 bases and J by 3 bases, with 15 bases between them. The CDR3 has 16 residues. The CDR3 sequence: CASSQDLQAGVYEQYF. For the CDR3, the DNA is TGTGCCAGCAGCCAAGATCTTCAGGCTGGGGTCTACGAGCAGTACTTC.

This clonotype was recorded many times. This chain joins TRBV20-1 and TRBJ2-1, with D unresolved. Trimming stripped 6 bases from V and 0 bases from J, with 12 bases between. The CDR3 runs to 14 residues. Germline V gene lookup returns CDR1 DFQATT and CDR2 SNEGSKA (reference sequence). CDR3 nucleotides: TGCAGTGCCTTACAACAGAGCTCCTACAATGAGCAGTTCTTC. Protein sequence: CSALQQSSYNEQFF.

This clonotype appeared many times. The chain uses TRBV6-1 and TRBJ2-2; 7 positions agree with TRBD2. Germline trimming cut 2 bases from V and 1 base from J; bases unmatched to any gene: 4. CDR3 length equals 16 residues. The germline CDR1 and CDR2 sequences are MNHNS and SASEGT. CDR3 amino acids: CASSEPAGQNTGELFF. In nucleotides, the CDR3 is TGTGCCAGCAGTGAACCAGCGGGGCAGAACACCGGGGAGCTGTTTTTT.

At least ten counts were recorded for this clonotype. J is TRBJ1-2 and V is TRBV30; D call uncertain. CDR1 and CDR2 (germline): GTSNPN, SVGIG (reference sequence). This CDR3 contains 14 residues. With 5 bases removed from V and 6 bases from J, the gap between germline ends came to 19 bases. The CDR3 DNA reads as TGTGCCTGGGGGATGGGCTCACTACGGCATGGCTACACCTTC. It codes for CAWGMGSLRHGYTF.

The sample holds many counts of this clonotype. The V call is TRBV12-3 or TRBV12-4, the J call TRBJ1-2; TRBD1 might be the D (5 bases). This CDR3 region has 13 residues. V was shortened by 5 bases and J by 2 bases, with 9 bases between the two germline ends. The CDR3 DNA is TGTGCCAGCAGTATCGGACACAACTATGGCTACACCTTC. Its translation is CASSIGHNYGYTF.

This clonotype was seen repeatedly, ten times or more. The chain links TRBV12-2 to TRBJ2-3; the D call TRBD2 from the table was never checked on the DNA. TRBV12-2 is termed a pseudogene. This CDR3 is built from 20 residues. CDR3 sequence: CASRLVRLAGGDHSTDTQYF. Written as DNA, the CDR3 is TGTGCAAGTCGCTTAGTCAGACTAGCGGGAGGTGACCACAGCACAGATACGCAGTATTTT.

This clonotype was detected only a few times. The chain employs TRBV7-9 and TRBJ1-2, with D hard to call. The V end lost 1 base, the J end lost 1 base, and 7 bases lay between the germline ends. Germline V CDR1 and CDR2: SEHNR, FQNEAQ (reference sequence). The CDR3 is 14 amino acids. The CDR3 region is CASSLEVINYGYTF. CDR3 nucleotide sequence: TGTGCCAGCAGCTTAGAGGTCATTAACTATGGCTACACCTTC.

In this sample, this clonotype turned up many times. V gene TRBV12-3 or TRBV12-4 combines with J gene TRBJ2-3, with unresolved D. The CDR3 is made up of 12 amino acids. V was shortened by 2 bases and J by 5 bases, with 5 bases between the two germline ends. CDR3 residues: CASSLRKDTQYF. Written as DNA, the CDR3 is TGTGCCAGCAGTTTAAGGAAAGATACGCAGTATTTT.

At least ten counts were recorded for this clonotype. This chain joins TRBV12-3 or TRBV12-4 and TRBJ2-1, with D unresolved. This CDR3 is built from 12 residues. V was shortened by 6 bases and J by 5 bases, with 8 bases between the two germline ends. CDR3 sequence reads: CASSRSHNEQFF. For the CDR3, the DNA is TGTGCCAGCAGCCGGTCCCACAATGAGCAGTTCTTC.

The rearrangement uses TRBV5-1 and TRBJ2-3, with 9 bases lining up with TRBD2. CDR1 SGHRS and CDR2 YFSETQ come from the germline V gene. With 0 bases clipped from V and 4 bases from J, the junction kept 6 bases outside the gene matches. CDR3 length: 16 residues. The DNA for the CDR3 is TGCGCCAGCAGCTTGGCTTTAGCGGGAGCGGCAGATACGCAGTATTTT. Its protein product is CASSLALAGAADTQYF.

This clonotype has at least ten counts. The V call is TRBV27, the J call TRBJ1-3; 7 bases are a match to TRBD1. Germline V gene lookup returns CDR1 MNHEY and CDR2 SMNVEV (reference sequence). V lost 6 bases and J lost 3; bases outside the gene matches: 11. This CDR3 comprises 16 residues. The CDR3 region is CASRERGGYVGNTIYF. CDR3 DNA: TGTGCCAGCAGGGAGAGAGGGGGCTATGTTGGAAACACCATATATTTT.

The genes are TRBV29-1 and TRBJ2-4, with D unresolved. Germline V CDR1 and CDR2: SQVTM, ANQGSEA. V gave up 7 bases and J gave up 5 bases, with 12 bases separating them. The CDR3 has 12 amino acids. The CDR3 DNA sequence: TGCAGCGGATTTGGAATCGAAAACATTCAGTACTTC. Residues: CSGFGIENIQYF. The full variable domain, completed using reference TRBV29-1 and TRBJ2-4, is SAVISQKPSRDICQRGTSLTIQCQVDSQVTMMFWYRQQPGQSLTLIATANQGSEATYESGFVIDKFPISRPNLTFSTLTVSNMSPEDSSIYLCSGFGIENIQYFGAGTRLSVL.

This clonotype was seen repeatedly, ten times or more. The chain has TRBV7-9 and TRBJ1-5; D ambiguous. Germline CDR1 reads SEHNR; CDR2 reads FQNEAQ (reference sequence). This CDR3 has 13 amino acids. V was shortened by 3 bases and J by 5 bases, with 8 bases between the two germline ends. The CDR3 sequence is CASSFTPDQPQHF. For the CDR3, the DNA is TGTGCCAGCAGCTTCACCCCCGATCAGCCCCAGCATTTT.

There are many counts of this clonotype. The chain links TRBV5-4 to TRBJ1-3, with D possibly being TRBD1 (5 bases). Germline V gives CDR1 SGHNT, CDR2 YYREEE (reference sequence). CDR3 length: 14 amino acids. V lost 4 bases, J lost 9 bases, and 17 bases lay in between. The CDR3 DNA sequence: TGTGCCAGCAGCCGGGAGGGGACTTCGGCCACCATATATTTT. As protein: CASSREGTSATIYF.

This clonotype was counted a few times. The chain recombines TRBV4-2 with TRBJ1-3, with 9 bases matching TRBD1. Germline V gene data show CDR1 as LGHNA and CDR2 as YNFKEQ. This CDR3 contains 16 residues. After removal of 4 bases from V and 0 bases from J, the junction contained 4 bases not matched to a gene. Here the CDR3 DNA reads TGTGCCAGCAGCCGGGACAGGGAGAACTCTGGAAACACCATATATTTT. It translates to CASSRDRENSGNTIYF.

This clonotype was counted many times. V and J are TRBV5-1 and TRBJ2-5; D ambiguous. There are 13 residues in the CDR3. The germline CDR1 and CDR2 sequences are SGHRS and YFSETQ. The V gene lost 4 bases and the J gene lost 4 bases, with 11 bases spanning the gap. The CDR3, as DNA: TGCGCCAGCAGCACGGCAGTGGGAGAGACCCAGTACTTC. This encodes CASSTAVGETQYF.

In its sample, this clonotype was seen a few times. The chain carries TRBV2 and TRBJ1-2; 7 nucleotides match TRBD1. The trim removed 6 bases at V and 1 base at J, leaving 5 bases unmatched. This CDR3 spans 14 amino acids. Germline V gives CDR1 SNHLY, CDR2 FYNNEI. CDR3 region: CASSYRGSNYGYTF. DNA of the CDR3: TGTGCCAGCAGCTACAGGGGAAGTAACTATGGCTACACCTTC. Full variable domain (outside the CDR3, taken from reference TRBV2 and TRBJ1-2): EPEVTQTPSHQVTQMGQEVILRCVPISNHLYFYWYRQILGQKVEFLVSFYNNEISEKSEIFDDQFSVERPDGSNFTLKIRSTKLEDSAMYFCASSYRGSNYGYTFGSGTRLTVV.

This clonotype has a count of ten or more. The chain has TRBV11-3 and TRBJ2-5; tentatively, D is TRBD2 (6 bases). Germline-derived CDR1 and CDR2 are SGHNT and YENEEA. This CDR3 has 16 amino acids. Trimming took off 0 bases at V and 5 bases at J, with 16 bases between the two ends. The CDR3 region is CASSLESQVGGETQYF. The CDR3 coding sequence is TGTGCCAGCAGCTTAGAATCTCAGGTCGGGGGTGAGACCCAGTACTTC.

This clonotype was seen more than once but under ten times. The genes are TRBV5-1 and TRBJ2-7, with D perhaps being TRBD1 or TRBD2 (5 bases each). The germline CDR1 and CDR2 sequences are SGHRS and YFSETQ. Trimming left V 4 bases short and J 2 bases short, with 10 bases between. CDR3 length: 13 amino acids. The CDR3 sequence: CASSRDVAYEQYF. CDR3 coding DNA: TGCGCCAGCAGCAGGGACGTAGCCTACGAGCAGTACTTC.

Only a few counts were recorded for this clonotype. The chain links TRBV27 to TRBJ2-4; D is undetermined. Germline V lookup: CDR1 MNHEY, CDR2 SMNVEV (reference sequence). There are 14 residues in the CDR3. Between the trimmed V and J ends, which lost 3 bases and 0 bases, there was a span of 6 bases. For the CDR3, the DNA is TGTGCCAGCAGTTTCTGGGGAGCCAAAAACATTCAGTACTTC. Protein: CASSFWGAKNIQYF.

CDR3 in amino acids: CASGSNGRENIQYF. CDR3 sequence (DNA): TGTGCCAGCGGATCGAACGGACGGGAAAACATTCAGTACTTC. The chain uses TRBV21-1 and TRBJ2-4. TRBV21-1 is a documented pseudogene. The CDR3 extends over 14 amino acids.

This clonotype was counted only a few times. V gene TRBV3-2 combines with J gene TRBJ1-1; no DNA check was done on the table's D call, TRBD1. TRBV3-2 is marked as a pseudogene. CDR3 length: 13 amino acids. The CDR3 region is CASSQVTGTEAFF. In DNA, the CDR3 is TGTGCCAGCAGCCAAGTGACGGGAACTGAAGCTTTCTTT.

This clonotype occurred many times. The rearrangement links TRBV12-3 or TRBV12-4 to TRBJ1-2; D possibly corresponds to TRBD1 (6 bases). This CDR3 has 14 residues. Deletions cut 5 bases from V and 0 bases from J, with 10 bases between. CDR3 sequence reads: CASSKGGANYGYTF. In nucleotides, the CDR3 is TGTGCCAGCAGTAAGGGGGGGGCTAACTATGGCTACACCTTC.

The chain is built from TRBV21-1 and TRBJ2-5; no check of the table's D call, TRBD2, against the DNA was made. TRBV21-1 is reported as a pseudogene. The CDR3 loop spans 16 amino acids. The CDR3 region is CASNTGTSGTRETQYF. In nucleotides, the CDR3 is TGTGCCAGCAATACCGGGACTAGCGGGACGCGCGAGACCCAGTACTTC.

This clonotype was seen at least ten times. The chain links TRBV4-2 to TRBJ1-4; unclear D gene. The CDR3 consists of 15 residues. V gave up 0 bases and J gave up 7 bases, with 12 bases separating them. Germline V CDR1 and CDR2: LGHNA, YNFKEQ. Here the CDR3 DNA reads TGTGCCAGCAGCCAAGAAGGAAGTTGGGGTGAAAAACTGTTTTTT. Translating gives CASSQEGSWGEKLFF.

This clonotype was counted at least ten times. CDR3 sequence reads: CSANRGRGLNEKLFF. Here the CDR3 DNA reads TGCAGTGCTAACAGGGGGCGCGGACTAAATGAAAAACTGTTTTTT. The chain is built from TRBV20-1 and TRBJ1-4; 9 bases match TRBD1. Germline trimming cut 4 bases from V and 5 bases from J; bases unmatched to any gene: 8. The CDR3 has 15 residues. Germline-derived CDR1 and CDR2 are DFQATT and SNEGSKA (reference sequence).